These 8 T cell receptor beta chains were sequenced from one sample in a study of alternative splicing in chronic myeloid leukemia remission. Each library started from approximately 1.1 ug total RNA with poly-A enrichment. One entry per CDR3 protein, without DNA, is what TCRdb gives after re-calling the bulk RNA-seq reads. The sample consists of 130 or so distinct CDR3 sequences, roughly 96% of them appearing once. Time point: chronic-phase CML before TKI therapy (screening/day 1). The starting material was PBMCs or total blood leukocytes (not recorded which), obtained at diagnosis. All receptors come from an adult with chronic myeloid leukemia.

Here the CDR3 reads CASSSVGPPRTDTQYF. The V and J genes are TRBV7-3 and TRBJ2-3. The CDR3 contains 16 residues. The germline V gene has CDR1 SGHTA and CDR2 FQGTGA.

The chain employs TRBV29-1 and TRBJ2-2; the TCRdb D gene call, TRBD2, has no DNA to confirm it. CDR3 size: 13 residues. CDR1 is SQVTM, CDR2 ANQGSEA, per germline. CDR3 amino acids: CSVLQGFDGELFF.

The V call is TRBV27, the J call TRBJ2-7; TCRdb gives TRBD2 as the D gene, but with no DNA this cannot be confirmed. The germline V gene encodes CDR1 MNHEY and CDR2 SMNVEV (reference sequence). The CDR3 covers 15 residues. The CDR3 is CASSSSGGFAYEQYF.

The J gene is TRBJ2-1, the V gene TRBV29-1. This CDR3 is built from 15 residues. In germline, CDR1 is SQVTM, CDR2 ANQGSEA. The CDR3 loop reads CSVEDRDFSYNEQFF.

This sequence joins TRBV2 and TRBJ2-7; TCRdb's D call, TRBD1, is unchecked because there is no DNA. Germline V gene sequence: CDR1 SNHLY, CDR2 FYNNEI. This CDR3 is 15 amino acids long. The chain's CDR3 is CASTPTRTGTYEQYF. The full variable domain, its missing parts supplied by reference TRBV2 and TRBJ2-7, is EPEVTQTPSHQVTQMGQEVILRCVPISNHLYFYWYRQILGQKVEFLVSFYNNEISEKSEIFDDQFSVERPDGSNFTLKIRSTKLEDSAMYFCASTPTRTGTYEQYFGPGTRLTVT.

The V call is TRBV7-2, the J call TRBJ2-2; the D call of TRBD2 rests on TCRdb alone, since no DNA is present to check it. The CDR3 is 17 amino acids. The V gene's germline CDR1 is SGHTA and CDR2 FQGNSA. The CDR3: CASSSYPTGKGTGELFF. Full variable domain (remainder filled in from reference TRBV7-2 and TRBJ2-2): GAGVSQSPSNKVTEKGKDVELRCDPISGHTALYWYRQSLGQGLEFLIYFQGNSAPDKSGLPSDRFSAERTGGSVSTLTIQRTQQEDSAVYLCASSSYPTGKGTGELFFGEGSRLTVL.

The chain employs TRBV6-1 and TRBJ2-3; without DNA, the TCRdb call of TRBD1 cannot be checked. This CDR3 is built from 14 residues. Germline V CDR1 and CDR2: MNHNS, SASEGT. The CDR3 protein is CACRTGDSTDTQYF.

The chain couples TRBV20-1 to TRBJ2-5. The germline V gene encodes CDR1 DFQATT and CDR2 SNEGSKA (reference sequence). CDR3 size: 11 residues. CDR3 loop: CSASFQETQYF.